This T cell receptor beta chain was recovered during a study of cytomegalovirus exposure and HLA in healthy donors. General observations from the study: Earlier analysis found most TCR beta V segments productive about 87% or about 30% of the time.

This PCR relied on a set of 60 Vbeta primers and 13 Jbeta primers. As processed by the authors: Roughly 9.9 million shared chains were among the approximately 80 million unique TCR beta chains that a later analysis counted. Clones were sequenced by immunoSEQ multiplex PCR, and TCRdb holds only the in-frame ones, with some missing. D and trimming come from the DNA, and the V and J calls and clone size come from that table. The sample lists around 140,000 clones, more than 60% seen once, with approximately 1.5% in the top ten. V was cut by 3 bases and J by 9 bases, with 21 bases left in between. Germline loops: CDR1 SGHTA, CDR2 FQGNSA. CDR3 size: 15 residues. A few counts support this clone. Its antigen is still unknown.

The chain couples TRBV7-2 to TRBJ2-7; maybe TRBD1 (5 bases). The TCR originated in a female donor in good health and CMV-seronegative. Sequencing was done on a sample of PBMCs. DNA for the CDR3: TGTGCCAGCAGCTTCAGGGCCGCGGTGCAATTAGGGCAGTACTTC. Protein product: CASSFRAAVQLGQYF.